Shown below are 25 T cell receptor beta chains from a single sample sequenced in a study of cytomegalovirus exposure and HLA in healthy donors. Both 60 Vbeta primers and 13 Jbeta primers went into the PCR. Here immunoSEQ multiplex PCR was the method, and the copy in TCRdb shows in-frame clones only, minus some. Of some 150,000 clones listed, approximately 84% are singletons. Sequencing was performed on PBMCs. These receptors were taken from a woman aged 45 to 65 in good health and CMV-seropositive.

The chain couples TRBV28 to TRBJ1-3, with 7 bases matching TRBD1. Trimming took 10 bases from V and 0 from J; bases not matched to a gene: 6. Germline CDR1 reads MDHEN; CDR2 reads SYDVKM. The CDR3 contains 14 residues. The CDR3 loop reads CAIEDRRSGNTIYF. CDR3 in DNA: TGTGCCATCGAGGACAGGCGCTCTGGAAACACCATATATTTT.

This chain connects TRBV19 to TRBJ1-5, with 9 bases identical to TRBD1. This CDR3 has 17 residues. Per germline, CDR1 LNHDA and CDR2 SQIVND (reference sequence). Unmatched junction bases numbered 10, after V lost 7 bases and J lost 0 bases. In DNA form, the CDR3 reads TGTGCCAGTACCCCGGGACAGGGAGGCTATAGCAATCAGCCCCAGCATTTT. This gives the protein CASTPGQGGYSNQPQHF.

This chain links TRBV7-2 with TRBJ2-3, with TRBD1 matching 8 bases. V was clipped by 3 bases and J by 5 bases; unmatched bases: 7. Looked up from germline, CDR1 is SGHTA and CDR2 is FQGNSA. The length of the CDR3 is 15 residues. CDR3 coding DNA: TGTGCCAGCAGCTTTCTAGGACAGGGCATAGATACGCAGTATTTT. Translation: CASSFLGQGIDTQYF. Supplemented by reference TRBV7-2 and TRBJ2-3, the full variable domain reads GAGVSQSPSNKVTEKGKDVELRCDPISGHTALYWYRQSLGQGLEFLIYFQGNSAPDKSGLPSDRFSAERTGGSVSTLTIQRTQQEDSAVYLCASSFLGQGIDTQYFGPGTRLTVL.

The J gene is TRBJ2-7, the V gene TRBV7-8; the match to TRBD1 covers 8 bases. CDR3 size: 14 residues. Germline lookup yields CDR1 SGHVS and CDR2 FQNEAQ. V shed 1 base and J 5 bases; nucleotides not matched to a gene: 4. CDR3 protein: CASSLGTGSDEQYF. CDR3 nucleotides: TGTGCCAGCAGCTTAGGGACAGGGTCCGACGAGCAGTACTTC.

CDR3 DNA: TGTGCCAGCAGCTTATCCATAGCGGGGGGGCAGCATGAGCAGTTCTTC. This codes for CASSLSIAGGQHEQFF. The chain couples TRBV7-9 to TRBJ2-1; 11 bases are shared with TRBD2. This CDR3 has 16 amino acids. V lost 2 bases to trimming and J lost 8 bases; unmatched junction nucleotides: 8. CDR1 is SEHNR, CDR2 FQNEAQ, per germline (reference sequence).

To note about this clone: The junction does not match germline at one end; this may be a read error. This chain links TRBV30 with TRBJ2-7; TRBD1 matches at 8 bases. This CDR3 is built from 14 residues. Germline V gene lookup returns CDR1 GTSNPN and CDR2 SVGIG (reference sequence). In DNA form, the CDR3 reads TGTGCCTGGAAAATCGACAGGGGACGGGCGGGGAGTCACTTC. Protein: CAWKIDRGRAGSHF. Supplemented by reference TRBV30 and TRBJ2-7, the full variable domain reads SQTIHQWPATLVQPVGSPLSLECTVEGTSNPNLYWYRQAAGRGLQLLFYSVGIGQISSEVPQNLSASRPQDRQFILSSKKLLLSDSGFYLCAWKIDRGRAGSHFGPGTRLTVT.

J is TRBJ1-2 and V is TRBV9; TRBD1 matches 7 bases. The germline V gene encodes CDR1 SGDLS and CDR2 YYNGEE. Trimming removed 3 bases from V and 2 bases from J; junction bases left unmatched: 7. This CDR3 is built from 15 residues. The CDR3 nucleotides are TGTGCCAGCAGCGCCGGGGGACAGAGAAACTATGGCTACACCTTC. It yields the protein CASSAGGQRNYGYTF.

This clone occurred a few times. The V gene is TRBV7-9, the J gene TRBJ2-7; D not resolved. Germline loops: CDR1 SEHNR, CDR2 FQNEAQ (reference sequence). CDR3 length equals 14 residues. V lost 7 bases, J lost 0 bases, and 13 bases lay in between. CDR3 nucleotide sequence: TGTGCCAGCACCCCCCGCCTAGACTCCTACGAGCAGTACTTC. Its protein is CASTPRLDSYEQYF.

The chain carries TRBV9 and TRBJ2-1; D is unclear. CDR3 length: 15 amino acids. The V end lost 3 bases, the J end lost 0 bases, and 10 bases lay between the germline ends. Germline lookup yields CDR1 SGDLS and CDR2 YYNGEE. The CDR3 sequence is CASSGQRRSYNEQFF. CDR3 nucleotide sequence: TGTGCCAGCAGCGGCCAGCGCCGCTCCTACAATGAGCAGTTCTTC.

CDR3 coding DNA: TGTGCCAGCAGCTTACAGGCTAGCGGGAGGGGTTACAATGAGCAGTTCTTC. Its translation: CASSLQASGRGYNEQFF. The V and J genes are TRBV7-2 and TRBJ2-1; 12 bases are a match to TRBD2. The CDR3 loop spans 17 amino acids. Germline CDR1 is SGHTA and CDR2 is FQGNSA. Trimming removed 2 bases from V and 4 bases from J; junction bases left unmatched: 6.

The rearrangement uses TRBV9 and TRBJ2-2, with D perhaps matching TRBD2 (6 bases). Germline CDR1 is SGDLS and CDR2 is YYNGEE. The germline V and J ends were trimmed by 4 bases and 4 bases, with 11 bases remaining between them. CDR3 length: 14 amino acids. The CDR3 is CASSQRERTGELFF. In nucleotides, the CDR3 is TGTGCCAGCAGCCAACGGGAGCGCACCGGGGAGCTGTTTTTT.

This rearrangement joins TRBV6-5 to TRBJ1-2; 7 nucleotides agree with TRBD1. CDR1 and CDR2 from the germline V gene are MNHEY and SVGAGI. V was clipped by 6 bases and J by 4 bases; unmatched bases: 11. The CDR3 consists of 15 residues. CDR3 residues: CASRSPGQTIYGYTF. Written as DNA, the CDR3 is TGTGCCAGCAGATCTCCGGGACAGACGATCTATGGCTACACCTTC.

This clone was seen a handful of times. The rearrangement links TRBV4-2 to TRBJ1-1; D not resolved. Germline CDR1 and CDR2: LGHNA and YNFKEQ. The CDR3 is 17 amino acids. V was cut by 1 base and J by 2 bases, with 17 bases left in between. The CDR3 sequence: CASSQGLLRARNTEAFF. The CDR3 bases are TGTGCCAGCAGCCAAGGCCTACTCAGAGCTAGAAACACTGAAGCTTTCTTT.

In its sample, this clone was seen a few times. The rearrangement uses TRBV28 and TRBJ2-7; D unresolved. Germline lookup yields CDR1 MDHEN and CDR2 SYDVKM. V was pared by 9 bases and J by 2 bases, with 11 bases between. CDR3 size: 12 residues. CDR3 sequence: CARRWVAYEQYF. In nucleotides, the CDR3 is TGTGCCAGGAGGTGGGTCGCCTACGAGCAGTACTTC.

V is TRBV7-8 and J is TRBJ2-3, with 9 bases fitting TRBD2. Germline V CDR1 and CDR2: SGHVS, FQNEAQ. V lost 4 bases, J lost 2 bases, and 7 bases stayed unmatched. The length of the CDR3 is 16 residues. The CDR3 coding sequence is TGTGCCAGCAGCTCTACTAGCGGGCCCTACACAGATACGCAGTATTTT. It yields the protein CASSSTSGPYTDTQYF.

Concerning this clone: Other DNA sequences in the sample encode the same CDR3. The CDR3 loop is CASSSGRAPETQYF. As DNA, the CDR3 is TGTGCCAGCAGCTCCGGGAGGGCCCCAGAGACCCAGTACTTC. The chain has TRBV7-3 and TRBJ2-5; 8 nucleotides line up with TRBD2. The CDR3 is 14 residues long. CDR1 SGHTA and CDR2 FQGTGA come from the germline V gene. Unmatched junction bases numbered 5, after V lost 4 bases and J lost 4 bases.

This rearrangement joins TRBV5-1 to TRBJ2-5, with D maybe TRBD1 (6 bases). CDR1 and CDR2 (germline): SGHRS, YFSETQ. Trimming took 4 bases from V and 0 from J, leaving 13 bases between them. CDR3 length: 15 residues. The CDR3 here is CASSRGSGNQETQYF. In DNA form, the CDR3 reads TGCGCCAGCAGCAGGGGGTCGGGGAACCAAGAGACCCAGTACTTC.

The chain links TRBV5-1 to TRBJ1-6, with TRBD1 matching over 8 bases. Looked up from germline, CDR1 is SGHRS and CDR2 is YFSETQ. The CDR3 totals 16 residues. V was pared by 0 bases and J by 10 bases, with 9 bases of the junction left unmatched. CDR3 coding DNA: TGCGCCAGCAGCTTGGCCGGGCAGGGGGCAGGATCACCCCTCCACTTT. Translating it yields CASSLAGQGAGSPLHF.

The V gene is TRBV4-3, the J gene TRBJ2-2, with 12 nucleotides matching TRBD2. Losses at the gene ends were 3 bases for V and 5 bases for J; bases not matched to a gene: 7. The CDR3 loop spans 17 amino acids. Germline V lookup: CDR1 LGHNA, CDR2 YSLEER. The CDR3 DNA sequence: TGCGCCAGCAGCCAGGACCTAGCGGGAGGGCGGACCGGGGAGCTGTTTTTT. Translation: CASSQDLAGGRTGELFF.

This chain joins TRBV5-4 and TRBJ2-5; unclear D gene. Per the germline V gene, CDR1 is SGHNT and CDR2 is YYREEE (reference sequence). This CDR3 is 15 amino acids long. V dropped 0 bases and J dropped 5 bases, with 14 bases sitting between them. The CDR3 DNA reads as TGTGCCAGCAGCTTGGCGGCAGACTTTAGGGAGACCCAGTACTTC. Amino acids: CASSLAADFRETQYF.

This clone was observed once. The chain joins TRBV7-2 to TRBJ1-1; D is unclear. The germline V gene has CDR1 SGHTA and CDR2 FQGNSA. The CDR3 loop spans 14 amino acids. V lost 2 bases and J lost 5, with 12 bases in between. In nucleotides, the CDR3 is TGTGCCAGCAGCTTATCTCTGGGAGATACTGAAGCTTTCTTT. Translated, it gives CASSLSLGDTEAFF.

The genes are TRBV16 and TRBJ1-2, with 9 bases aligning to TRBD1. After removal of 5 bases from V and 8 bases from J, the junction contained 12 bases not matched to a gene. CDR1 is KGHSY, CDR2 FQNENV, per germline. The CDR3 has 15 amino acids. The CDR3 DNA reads TGTGCCAGCAGCTGGAGGACAGGGGAAATAGGAGGCTACACCTTC. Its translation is CASSWRTGEIGGYTF.

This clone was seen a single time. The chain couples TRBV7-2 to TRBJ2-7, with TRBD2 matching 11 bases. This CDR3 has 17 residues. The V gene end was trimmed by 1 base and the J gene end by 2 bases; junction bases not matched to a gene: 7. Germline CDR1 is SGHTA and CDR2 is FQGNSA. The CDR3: CASSLGTSGSWPYEQYF. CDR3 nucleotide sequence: TGTGCCAGCAGCTTAGGCACTAGCGGGAGTTGGCCCTACGAGCAGTACTTC.

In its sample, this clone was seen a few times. The CDR3 bases are TGTGCCAGCTTTCCGGGGTCAAATTCACCCCTCCACTTT. Amino acid sequence: CASFPGSNSPLHF. This chain connects TRBV7-2 to TRBJ1-6; no firm D call. The CDR3 covers 13 residues. Germline V gene sequence: CDR1 SGHTA, CDR2 FQGNSA. V was cut by 8 bases and J by 7 bases, with 12 bases left in between.

The DNA for the CDR3 is TGTGCCAGCAGCACGGACACTTCGGGAGATTCACCCCTCCACTTT. Amino acids: CASSTDTSGDSPLHF. This chain joins TRBV11-2 and TRBJ1-6; the D gene is possibly TRBD1 (5 bases). The V gene's germline CDR1 is SGHAT and CDR2 FQNNGV. This CDR3 is 15 amino acids long. The V and J ends lost 5 bases and 8 bases respectively, with 16 bases between them. Together with reference TRBV11-2 and TRBJ1-6, the CDR3 gives the full variable domain: EAGVAQSPRYKIIEKRQSVAFWCNPISGHATLYWYQQILGQGPKLLIQFQNNGVVDDSQLPKDRFSAERLKGVDSTLKIQPAKLEDSAVYLCASSTDTSGDSPLHFGNGTRLTVT.